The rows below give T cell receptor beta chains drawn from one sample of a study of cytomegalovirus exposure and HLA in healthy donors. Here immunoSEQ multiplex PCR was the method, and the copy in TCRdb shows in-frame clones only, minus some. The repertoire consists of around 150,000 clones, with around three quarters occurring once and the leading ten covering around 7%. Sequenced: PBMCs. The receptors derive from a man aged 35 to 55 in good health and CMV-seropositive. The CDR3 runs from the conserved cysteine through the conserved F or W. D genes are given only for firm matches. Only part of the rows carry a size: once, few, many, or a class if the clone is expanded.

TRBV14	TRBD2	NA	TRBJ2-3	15	CASSQDAGGADTQYF	TGTGCCAGCAGCCAAGATGCGGGGGGCGCAGATACGCAGTATTTT
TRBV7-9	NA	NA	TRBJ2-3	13	CASSFVSTDTQYF	TGTGCCAGCAGCTTCGTAAGCACAGATACGCAGTATTTT
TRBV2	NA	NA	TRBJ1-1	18	CASSEIGIGDTTTTEAFF	TGTGCCAGCAGTGAAATAGGTATAGGGGACACTACCACCACCGAAGCTTTCTTT
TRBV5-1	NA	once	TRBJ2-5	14	CASSPKMGLETQYF	TGCGCCAGCAGCCCCAAGATGGGGCTAGAGACCCAGTACTTC
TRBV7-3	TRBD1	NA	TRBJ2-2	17	CASTQTGGDLNSGELFF	TGTGCCAGCACCCAGACAGGGGGCGATTTGAATTCCGGGGAGCTGTTTTTT
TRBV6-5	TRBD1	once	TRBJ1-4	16	CASSYDRAATNEKLFF	TGTGCCAGCAGTTACGACAGGGCGGCAACTAATGAAAAACTGTTTTTT
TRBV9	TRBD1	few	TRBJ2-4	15	CASSGGQGRQNIQYF	TGTGCCAGCAGCGGGGGACAGGGGCGCCAAAACATTCAGTACTTC
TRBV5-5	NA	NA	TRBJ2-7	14	CASSNYFDSREQYF	TGTGCCAGCAGCAACTATTTCGACAGTCGCGAGCAGTACTTC
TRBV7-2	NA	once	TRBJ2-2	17	CASSPRLGEPNTGELFF	TGTGCCAGCAGCCCTAGATTAGGAGAGCCGAACACCGGGGAGCTGTTTTTT
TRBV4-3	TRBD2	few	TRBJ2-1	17	CASSQDPAGGSYNEQFF	TGCGCCAGCAGCCAAGATCCGGCGGGGGGCTCCTACAATGAGCAGTTCTTC
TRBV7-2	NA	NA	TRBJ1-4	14	CASSLDRRSEKLFF	TGTGCCAGCAGCTTAGACCGGAGGAGTGAAAAACTGTTTTTT
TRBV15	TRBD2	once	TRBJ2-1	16	CATSRRLAGAGSEQLF	TGTGCCACCAGCAGAAGACTAGCGGGGGCGGGGAGTGAGCAGCTCTTC
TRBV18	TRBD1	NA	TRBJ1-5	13	CASSMGQVQPQHF	TGTGCCAGCTCAATGGGACAGGTACAGCCCCAGCATTTT
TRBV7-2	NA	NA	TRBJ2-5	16	CASSLLGAPPQETQYF	TGTGCCAGCAGCTTATTGGGGGCACCACCCCAAGAGACCCAGTACTTC
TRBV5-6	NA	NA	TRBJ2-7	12	CASSFQTYEQYF	TGTGCCAGCAGCTTTCAGACCTACGAGCAGTACTTC
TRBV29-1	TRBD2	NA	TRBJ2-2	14	CSAPGLGDTGELFF	TGCAGCGCTCCGGGACTAGGGGACACCGGGGAGCTGTTTTTT
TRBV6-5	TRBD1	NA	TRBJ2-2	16	CASSSADRASTGELFF	TGTGCCAGCAGTTCCGCGGACAGGGCATCCACCGGGGAGCTGTTTTTT
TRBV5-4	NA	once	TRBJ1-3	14	CASSIQGFGNTIYF	TGTGCCAGCAGCATACAGGGATTTGGAAACACCATATATTTT
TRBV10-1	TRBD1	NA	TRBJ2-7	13	CASTRDRAYEQYF	TGCGCCAGCACTAGGGACAGAGCCTACGAGCAGTACTTC
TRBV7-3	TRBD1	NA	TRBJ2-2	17	CASSLRQGASSTGELFF	TGTGCCAGCAGCTTAAGACAGGGGGCTTCCAGCACCGGGGAGCTGTTTTTT
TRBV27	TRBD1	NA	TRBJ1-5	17	CASSYVPGQGLGQPQHF	TGTGCCAGCAGCTACGTACCGGGACAGGGGTTGGGTCAGCCCCAGCATTTT
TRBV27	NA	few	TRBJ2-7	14	CASSPTTPSYEQYF	TGTGCCAGCAGCCCCACGACACCCTCCTACGAGCAGTACTTC
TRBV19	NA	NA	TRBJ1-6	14	CASSILQGNSPLHF	TGTGCCAGTAGTATCTTACAGGGTAATTCACCCCTCCACTTT
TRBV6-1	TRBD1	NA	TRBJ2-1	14	CASSERGQDYEQFF	TGTGCCAGCAGTGAAAGGGGACAGGACTATGAGCAGTTCTTC
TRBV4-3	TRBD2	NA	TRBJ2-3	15	CASSQWSAGRDTQYF	TGCGCCAGCAGCCAGTGGTCAGCGGGGAGAGATACGCAGTATTTT
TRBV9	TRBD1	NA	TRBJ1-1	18	CASTPWAGQRGPGTEAFF	TGTGCCAGCACCCCTTGGGCGGGACAGCGAGGTCCCGGGACTGAAGCTTTCTTT
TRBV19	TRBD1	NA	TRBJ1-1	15	CASSQGGGYVTEAFF	TGTGCCAGTAGCCAAGGGGGCGGGTATGTCACTGAAGCTTTCTTT
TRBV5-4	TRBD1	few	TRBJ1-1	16	CASSQGLTGDHTEAFF	TGTGCCAGCAGCCAGGGGCTTACAGGGGACCACACTGAAGCTTTCTTT
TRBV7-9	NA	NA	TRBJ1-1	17	CSSIPWGGPDASTEAFF	TGTTCCAGCATCCCTTGGGGGGGGCCGGATGCGAGCACTGAAGCTTTCTTT
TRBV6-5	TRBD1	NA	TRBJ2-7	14	CASSSPTGGYEQYF	TGTGCCAGCAGTTCCCCCACAGGGGGCTACGAGCAGTACTTC
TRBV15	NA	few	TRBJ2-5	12	CATSRALETQYF	TGTGCCACCAGCAGGGCCCTGGAGACCCAGTACTTC
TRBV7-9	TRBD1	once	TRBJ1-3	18	CASSSLDRGKSPGNTIYF	TGTGCCAGCAGCTCATTGGACAGGGGAAAATCTCCTGGAAACACCATATATTTT
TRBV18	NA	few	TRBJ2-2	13	CASPGGPTGELFF	TGTGCCAGCCCCGGGGGTCCCACCGGGGAGCTGTTTTTT
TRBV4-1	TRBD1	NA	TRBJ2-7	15	CASSQEGQGSYEQYF	TGCGCCAGCAGCCAAGAGGGACAGGGCTCCTACGAGCAGTACTTC
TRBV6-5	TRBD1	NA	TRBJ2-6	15	CAGRTGPSGANVLTF	TGTGCCGGCCGGACAGGGCCTTCGGGGGCCAACGTCCTGACTTTC
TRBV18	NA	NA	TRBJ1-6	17	CASSPLSESLYNSPLHF	TGTGCCAGCTCACCATTGAGTGAAAGCCTCTATAATTCACCCCTCCACTTT
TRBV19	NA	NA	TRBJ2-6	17	CASSPQGFDSEANVLTF	TGTGCCAGTAGTCCGCAGGGATTCGACTCTGAGGCCAACGTCCTGACTTTC
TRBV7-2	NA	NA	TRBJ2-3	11	CASSQADTQYF	TGTGCCAGCAGCCAGGCAGATACGCAGTATTTT
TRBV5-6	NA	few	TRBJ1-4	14	CASSLWNRDEKLFF	TGTGCCAGCAGCTTATGGAACAGGGATGAAAAACTGTTTTTT
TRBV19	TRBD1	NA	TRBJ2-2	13	CASSHRGTGELFF	TGTGCCAGTAGCCACAGGGGGACCGGGGAGCTGTTTTTT
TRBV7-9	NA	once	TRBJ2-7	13	CASSLARGNEQYF	TGTGCCAGCAGCTTAGCGCGGGGTAACGAGCAGTACTTC
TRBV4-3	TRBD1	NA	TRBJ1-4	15	CASSLKRDSNEKLFF	TGCGCCAGCAGCCTAAAGAGGGACAGTAATGAAAAACTGTTTTTT
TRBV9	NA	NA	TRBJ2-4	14	CASSGGGAGNIQYF	TGTGCCAGCAGCGGAGGGGGGGCGGGAAACATTCAGTACTTC
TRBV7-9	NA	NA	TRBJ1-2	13	CASSSPGFYGYTF	TGTGCCAGCAGCTCCCCCGGGTTCTATGGCTACACCTTC
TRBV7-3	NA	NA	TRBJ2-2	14	CAVLQGFPAGELFF	TGTGCCGTCCTACAGGGTTTTCCGGCCGGGGAGCTGTTTTTT
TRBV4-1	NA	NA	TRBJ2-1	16	CASSQEVQGRLGEQFF	TGCGCCAGCAGCCAAGAAGTACAGGGTAGGCTTGGTGAGCAGTTCTTC
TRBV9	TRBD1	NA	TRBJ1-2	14	CASSVGGDRGGYTF	TGTGCCAGCAGCGTAGGGGGGGACAGGGGTGGCTACACCTTC
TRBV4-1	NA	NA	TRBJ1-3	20	CASSQPSGSETRGSGNTIYF	TGCGCCAGCAGCCAGCCCTCGGGCAGTGAGACCCGGGGATCTGGAAACACCATATATTTT
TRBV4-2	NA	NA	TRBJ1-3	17	CASSQDGQGSSGNTIYF	TGTGCCAGCAGCCAAGATGGCCAGGGGAGCTCTGGAAACACCATATATTTT
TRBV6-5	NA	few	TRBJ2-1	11	CASRWANEQFF	TGTGCCAGCAGGTGGGCCAATGAGCAGTTCTTC
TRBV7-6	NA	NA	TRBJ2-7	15	CASSLGAGGAYEQYF	TGTGCCAGCAGCTTGGGGGCCGGTGGTGCCTACGAGCAGTACTTC